This T cell receptor (beta chain) was identified in a study of cytomegalovirus exposure and HLA in healthy donors. Overall study results and limits: Certain indistinguishable V segments, among them TRBV6-2 and TRBV6-3, were excluded.

Regarding this clone: The antigen is undetermined.

CDR1 is SGHRS, CDR2 YFSETQ, per germline. V was clipped by 4 bases and J by 3 bases, with 17 bases between them. This CDR3 has 15 amino acids. Both 60 Vbeta primers and 13 Jbeta primers went into the PCR. Study processing details: Unique TCR beta chains numbered around 80 million in a later analysis, with 10 million to 14 million shared. Here immunoSEQ multiplex PCR was the method, and the copy in TCRdb shows in-frame clones only, minus some. V, J and clone size were drawn from that table, and D and trimming were deduced from the DNA. The repertoire consists of about 170,000 clones, with roughly four fifths occurring once and the leading ten covering 4.8%.

The TCR originated in a man between 18 and 35 years old in good health and CMV-seronegative. The chain joins TRBV5-1 to TRBJ2-7, with D possibly TRBD1 on 6 matching bases. Material: PBMCs. The CDR3 loop reads CASSRAGTPNYEQYF. The CDR3 DNA is TGCGCCAGCAGCAGAGCCGGGACACCCAACTACGAGCAGTACTTC.